This passage covers 17 T cell receptor beta chains from one sample sequenced in a study of T cell responses to AZD1222 COVID-19 vaccine. Method: immunoSEQ multiplex PCR; TCRdb's copy keeps in-frame clones and lacks some. The table shows 200,000 to 250,000 clones, with about 92% occurring only once. Sequenced here: peripheral blood, sampled on day 0 of MenACWY control vaccination. Receptors were obtained from an adult in good health.

The gene calls are TRBV28 and TRBJ1-1, with TRBD1 matching 9 bases. CDR1 and CDR2 from the germline V gene are MDHEN and SYDVKM. Trimming at V came to 8 bases and at J to 9 bases, leaving 10 bases not matched to a gene. The CDR3 extends over 13 amino acids. The CDR3 nucleotides read TGTGCCAGCGGAACCGGGACAGGGACAAAAGCTTTCTTT. It is translated as CASGTGTGTKAFF.

The CDR3 spells CASSVKGANSGNTIYF. In DNA form, the CDR3 reads TGTGCCAGCAGTGTTAAGGGGGCCAACTCTGGAAACACCATATATTTT. The chain links TRBV6-1 to TRBJ1-3, with 7 bases identical to TRBD1. This CDR3 has 16 residues. V shed 4 bases, J shed 0 bases, and the junction held 6 bases outside the gene matches. Germline V gives CDR1 MNHNS, CDR2 SASEGT.

The rearrangement links TRBV13 to TRBJ2-4; weak D call: TRBD1 (8 bases). Per the germline V gene, CDR1 is PRHDT and CDR2 is FYEKMQ (reference sequence). This CDR3 has 15 amino acids. Trimming shortened V by 5 bases and J by 6 bases, and 17 bases separated the two germline ends. The CDR3 here is CASSEGQAGANIQYF. CDR3 DNA sequence: TGTGCCAGCAGCGAGGGACAGGCGGGGGCAAACATTCAGTACTTC.

CDR3 in DNA: TGTGCCAGTAGTACCCGGGACAGGGGGCTAAATGAGCAGTTCTTC. Translation gives CASSTRDRGLNEQFF. This chain connects TRBV19 to TRBJ2-1, with TRBD1 identical over 12 bases. V gave up 4 bases and J gave up 7 bases; unmatched junction bases: 5. Germline assignment: CDR1 LNHDA and CDR2 SQIVND (reference sequence). There are 15 residues in the CDR3.

The rearrangement links TRBV19 to TRBJ1-3; no clear D. V lost 7 bases and J 8 bases, leaving 18 bases between the germline ends. This CDR3 is 14 amino acids long. Germline CDR1 LNHDA, CDR2 SQIVND (reference sequence). The CDR3 region has the DNA TGTGCCAGTACCCCTAGGAAAGGGAGATACACCATATATTTT. The encoded protein is CASTPRKGRYTIYF.

The chain couples TRBV21-1 to TRBJ2-7; TRBD2, the D gene given by the table, was not confirmed from the DNA. TRBV21-1 is deemed a pseudogene. CDR3 length: 17 residues. CDR3 residues: CASSPMGGSGITYEQYF. CDR3 DNA sequence: TGTGCCAGCAGCCCTATGGGGGGATCCGGGATCACCTACGAGCAGTACTTC.

This chain joins TRBV10-3 and TRBJ1-1; D is uncertain. Germline lookup yields CDR1 ENHRY and CDR2 SYGVKD. Trimming cost V 3 bases and J 2 bases, with 7 bases left between them. The CDR3 totals 13 residues. The CDR3 region is CAISEGVNTEAFF. CDR3 bases: TGTGCCATCAGTGAAGGAGTAAACACTGAAGCTTTCTTT.

V usage is TRBV30 and J usage is TRBJ1-2; TRBD1 might be the D (6 bases). Germline V gene sequence: CDR1 GTSNPN, CDR2 SVGIG (reference sequence). Trimming took off 4 bases at V and 5 bases at J, with 8 bases between the two ends. The CDR3 spans 11 residues. CDR3: CAWNTGYGYTF. The CDR3 DNA reads TGTGCCTGGAATACAGGGTATGGCTACACCTTC.

The chain employs TRBV7-2 and TRBJ2-1; TRBD2 is a possible D gene (6 bases). The CDR3 totals 13 residues. Germline CDR1 is SGHTA and CDR2 is FQGNSA. The ends were cut back, 1 base at V and 13 bases at J, with 14 bases in the middle. Written as DNA, the CDR3 is TGTGCCAGCAGCTTAGGCCAGCGGGCTACTCAGTTCTTC. Its translation is CASSLGQRATQFF.

This CDR3 is CASSSHRGIGQPQHF. The CDR3, as DNA: TGTGCCAGCAGTTCGCACAGGGGGATTGGACAGCCCCAGCATTTT. This chain joins TRBV6-5 and TRBJ1-5; 8 bases match TRBD1. J gave up 7 bases and V 4 bases, and 9 bases lay outside the gene matches. CDR3 length: 15 amino acids. Germline loops: CDR1 MNHEY, CDR2 SVGAGI.

A word on this clone: This may arise from a read error, as a much more abundant clone is one base away. The CDR3 spells CASSRQGENQPQHF. CDR3 DNA: TGTGCCAGCAGCCGACAGGGGGAGAATCAGCCCCAGCATTTT. The chain combines TRBV5-4 with TRBJ1-5; 9 bases align to TRBD1. Trimming at V came to 4 bases and at J to 4 bases, leaving 3 bases not matched to a gene. There are 14 residues in the CDR3. Germline CDR1 is SGHNT and CDR2 is YYREEE (reference sequence). Full variable domain (outside the CDR3, taken from reference TRBV5-4 and TRBJ1-5): ETGVTQSPTHLIKTRGQQVTLRCSSQSGHNTVSWYQQALGQGPQFIFQYYREEENGRGNFPPRFSGLQFPNYSSELNVNALELDDSALYLCASSRQGENQPQHFGDGTRLSIL.

The chain joins TRBV4-2 to TRBJ2-3, with D possibly TRBD1 on 5 matching bases. Germline CDR1 is LGHNA and CDR2 is YNFKEQ. V lost 2 bases, J lost 4 bases, and 13 bases lay in between. There are 15 residues in the CDR3. This chain's CDR3 is CASSQIQGRADTQYF. Written as DNA, the CDR3 is TGTGCCAGCAGCCAAATTCAGGGAAGGGCAGATACGCAGTATTTT.

The J gene is TRBJ1-5, the V gene TRBV7-8; D ambiguous. The CDR3 covers 14 residues. Trimming pared 3 bases from V and 3 bases from J, leaving 9 bases between. In germline, CDR1 is SGHVS, CDR2 FQNEAQ. The CDR3 nucleotides read TGTGCCAGCAGCTTCGAGTCATACAATCAGCCCCAGCATTTT. It encodes CASSFESYNQPQHF.

The V call is TRBV5-1, the J call TRBJ1-1; D not certain. CDR1 is SGHRS and CDR2 is YFSETQ in the germline V gene. Deletions cut 0 bases from V and 5 bases from J, with 14 bases between. The CDR3 length is 15 residues. The CDR3 DNA reads TGCGCCAGCAGCTTGGGGGCGTTGCTGGGGACTGAAGCTTTCTTT. Its translation: CASSLGALLGTEAFF.

The V call is TRBV12-3 or TRBV12-4, the J call TRBJ1-2; D not resolved. The CDR3 contains 13 residues. Trimming removed 6 bases from V and 8 bases from J, with 16 bases in between. The CDR3 reads CASRATEVSGYTF. The CDR3 DNA sequence: TGTGCCAGCAGGGCCACTGAGGTTAGCGGCTACACCTTC.

The V call is TRBV11-2, the J call TRBJ2-7, with D hard to call. V dropped 5 bases and J dropped 6 bases, with 14 bases sitting between them. CDR1 and CDR2 (germline): SGHAT, FQNNGV. This CDR3 has 13 residues. CDR3 protein: CASSPGLALEQYF. CDR3 nucleotides: TGTGCCAGCAGCCCGGGTTTAGCCCTCGAGCAGTACTTC.

The chain has TRBV3-1 (or the pseudogene TRBV3-2) and TRBJ1-1; D is uncertain. Per the germline V gene, CDR1 is LGHDT and CDR2 is YNNKEL (reference sequence). The CDR3 has 14 amino acids. With 3 bases removed from V and 0 bases from J, the gap between germline ends came to 8 bases. The CDR3 sequence: CASSHLLVNTEAFF. The CDR3 DNA follows: TGTGCCAGCAGCCACCTGCTGGTGAACACTGAAGCTTTCTTT.